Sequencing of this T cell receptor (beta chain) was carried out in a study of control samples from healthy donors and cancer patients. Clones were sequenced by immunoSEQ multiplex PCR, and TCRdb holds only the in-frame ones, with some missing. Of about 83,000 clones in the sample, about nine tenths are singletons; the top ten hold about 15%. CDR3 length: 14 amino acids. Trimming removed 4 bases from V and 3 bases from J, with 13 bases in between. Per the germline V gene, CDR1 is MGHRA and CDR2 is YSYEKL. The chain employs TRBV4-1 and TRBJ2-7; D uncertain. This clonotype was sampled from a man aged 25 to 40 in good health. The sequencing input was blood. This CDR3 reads CASSPTEQIYEQYF. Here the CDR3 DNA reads TGCGCCAGCAGCCCTACAGAGCAGATCTACGAGCAGTACTTC.